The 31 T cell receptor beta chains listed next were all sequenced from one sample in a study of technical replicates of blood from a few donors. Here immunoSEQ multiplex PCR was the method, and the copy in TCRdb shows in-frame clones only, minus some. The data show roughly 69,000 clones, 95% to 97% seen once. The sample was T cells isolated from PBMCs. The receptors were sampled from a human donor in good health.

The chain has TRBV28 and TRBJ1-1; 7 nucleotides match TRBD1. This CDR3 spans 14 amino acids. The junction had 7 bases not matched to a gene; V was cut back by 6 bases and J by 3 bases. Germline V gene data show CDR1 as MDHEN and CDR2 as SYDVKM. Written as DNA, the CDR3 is TGTGCCAGCAGGACAGGGTCTTTGGACACTGAAGCTTTCTTT. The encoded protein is CASRTGSLDTEAFF. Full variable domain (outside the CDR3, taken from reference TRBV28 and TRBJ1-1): DVKVTQSSRYLVKRTGEKVFLECVQDMDHENMFWYRQDPGLGLRLIYFSYDVKMKEKGDIPEGYSVSREKKERFSLILESASTNQTSMYLCASRTGSLDTEAFFGQGTRLTVV.

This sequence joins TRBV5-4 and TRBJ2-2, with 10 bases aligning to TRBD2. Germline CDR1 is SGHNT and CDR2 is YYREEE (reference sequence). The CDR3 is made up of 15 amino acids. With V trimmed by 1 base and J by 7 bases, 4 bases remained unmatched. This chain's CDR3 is CASSLSGRANGELFF. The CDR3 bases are TGTGCCAGCAGCTTGAGCGGGAGGGCCAACGGGGAGCTGTTTTTT.

CDR3 loop: CASSATRTGQVATEAFF. The CDR3 DNA is TGTGCCAGCAGTGCCACTCGGACAGGACAGGTAGCCACTGAAGCTTTCTTT. The rearrangement uses TRBV6-1 and TRBJ1-1; 7 bases match TRBD1. There are 17 residues in the CDR3. Trimming took 4 bases from V and 4 from J; bases not matched to a gene: 15. The germline CDR1 and CDR2 sequences are MNHNS and SASEGT.

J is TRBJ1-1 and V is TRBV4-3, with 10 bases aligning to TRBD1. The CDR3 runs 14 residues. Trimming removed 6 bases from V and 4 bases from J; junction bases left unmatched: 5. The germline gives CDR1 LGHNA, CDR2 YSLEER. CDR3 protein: CASRWGTGATEAFF. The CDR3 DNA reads TGCGCCAGCAGGTGGGGGACAGGGGCCACTGAAGCTTTCTTT.

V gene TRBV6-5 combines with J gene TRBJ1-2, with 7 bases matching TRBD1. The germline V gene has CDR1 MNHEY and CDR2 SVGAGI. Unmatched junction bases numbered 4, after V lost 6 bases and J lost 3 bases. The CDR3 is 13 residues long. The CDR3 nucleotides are TGTGCCAGCAGGACTGACAGGGACTATGGCTACACCTTC. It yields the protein CASRTDRDYGYTF.

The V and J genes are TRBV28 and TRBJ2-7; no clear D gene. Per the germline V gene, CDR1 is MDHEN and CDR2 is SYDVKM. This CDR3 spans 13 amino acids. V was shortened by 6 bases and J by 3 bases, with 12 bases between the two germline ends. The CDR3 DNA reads TGTGCCAGCAGCACACCCCCATTCTACGAGCAGTACTTC. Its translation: CASSTPPFYEQYF.

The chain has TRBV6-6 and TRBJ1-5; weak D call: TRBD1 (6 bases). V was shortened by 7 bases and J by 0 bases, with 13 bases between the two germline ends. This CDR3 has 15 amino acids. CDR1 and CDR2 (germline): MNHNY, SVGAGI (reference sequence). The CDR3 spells CASNQGTYSNQPQHF. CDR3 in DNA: TGTGCCAGCAATCAGGGGACGTATAGCAATCAGCCCCAGCATTTT.

CDR3 sequence reads: CASSQATANYEQYF. CDR3 DNA sequence: TGCGCCAGCAGCCAAGCTACAGCTAACTACGAGCAGTACTTC. The gene calls are TRBV4-1 and TRBJ2-7; D is uncertain. The CDR3 contains 14 residues. From germline, CDR1 is MGHRA and CDR2 YSYEKL. The V gene lost 1 base and the J gene lost 3 bases, with 10 bases spanning the gap.

The CDR3 spells CASRATGRETQYF. The CDR3 bases are TGTGCCAGCAGGGCTACAGGGAGAGAGACCCAGTACTTC. The chain carries TRBV5-6 and TRBJ2-5, with TRBD1 as a possible D gene (6 bases). The CDR3 has 13 residues. Looked up from germline, CDR1 is SGHDT and CDR2 is YYEEEE. Deletions cut 5 bases from V and 4 bases from J, with 12 bases between.

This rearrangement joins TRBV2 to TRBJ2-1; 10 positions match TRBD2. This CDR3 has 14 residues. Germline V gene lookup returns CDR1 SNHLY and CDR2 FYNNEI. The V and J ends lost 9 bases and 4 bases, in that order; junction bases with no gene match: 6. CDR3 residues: CARESGRGYNEQFF. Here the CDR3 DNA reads TGTGCCAGAGAGAGCGGGAGGGGTTACAATGAGCAGTTCTTC.

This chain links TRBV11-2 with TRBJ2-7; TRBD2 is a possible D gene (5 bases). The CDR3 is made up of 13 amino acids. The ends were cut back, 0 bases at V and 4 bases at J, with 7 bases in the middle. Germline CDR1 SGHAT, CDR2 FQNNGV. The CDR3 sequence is CASSLERGYEQYF. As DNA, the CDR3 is TGTGCCAGCAGCTTAGAACGGGGATACGAGCAGTACTTC.

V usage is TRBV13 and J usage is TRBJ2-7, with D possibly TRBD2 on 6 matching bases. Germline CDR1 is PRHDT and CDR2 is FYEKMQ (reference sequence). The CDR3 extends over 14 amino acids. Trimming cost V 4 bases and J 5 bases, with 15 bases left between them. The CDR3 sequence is CASSYDGSHDEQYF. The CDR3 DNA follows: TGTGCCAGCAGCTACGACGGGAGTCACGACGAGCAGTACTTC.

CDR3 bases: TGCAGCGTTGTCGGAGGGGGCCCAGATACGCAGTATTTT. This codes for CSVVGGGPDTQYF. This chain connects TRBV29-1 to TRBJ2-3, with D perhaps matching TRBD1 (7 bases). V lost 4 bases to trimming and J lost 4 bases, with 12 bases between them. The CDR3 contains 13 residues. CDR1 and CDR2 from the germline V gene are SQVTM and ANQGSEA.

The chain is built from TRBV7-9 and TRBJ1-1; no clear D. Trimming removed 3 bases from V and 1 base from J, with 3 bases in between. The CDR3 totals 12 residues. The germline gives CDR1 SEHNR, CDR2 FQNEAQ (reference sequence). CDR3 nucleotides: TGTGCCAGCAGCTTCGGGAACACTGAAGCTTTCTTT. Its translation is CASSFGNTEAFF.

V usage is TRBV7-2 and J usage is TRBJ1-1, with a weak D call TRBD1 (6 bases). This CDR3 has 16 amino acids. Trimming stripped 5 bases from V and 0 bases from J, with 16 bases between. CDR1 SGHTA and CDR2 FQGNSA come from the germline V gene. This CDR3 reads CASSGRGRLLNTEAFF. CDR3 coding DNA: TGTGCCAGCAGCGGGAGGGGGAGGTTATTGAACACTGAAGCTTTCTTT.

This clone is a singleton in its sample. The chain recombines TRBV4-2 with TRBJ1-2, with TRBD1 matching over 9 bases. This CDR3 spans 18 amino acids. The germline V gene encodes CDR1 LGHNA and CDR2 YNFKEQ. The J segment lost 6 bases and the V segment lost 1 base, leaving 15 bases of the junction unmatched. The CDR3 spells CASSQVDRGFRGVDGYTF. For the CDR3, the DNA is TGTGCCAGCAGCCAAGTGGACAGGGGATTCAGGGGGGTGGATGGCTACACCTTC.

The CDR3 region has the DNA TGCAGCGGTCTTAACACCGGGGAGCTGTTTTTT. Amino acids: CSGLNTGELFF. This chain connects TRBV29-1 to TRBJ2-2; D is uncertain. This CDR3 is built from 11 residues. Germline V gene data show CDR1 as SQVTM and CDR2 as ANQGSEA. With 7 bases removed from V and 2 bases from J, the gap between germline ends came to 5 bases.

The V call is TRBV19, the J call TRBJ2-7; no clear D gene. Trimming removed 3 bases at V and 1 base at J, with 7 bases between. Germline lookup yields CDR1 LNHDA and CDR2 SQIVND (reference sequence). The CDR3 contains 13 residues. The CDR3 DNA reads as TGTGCCAGTAGTATGAGGATTTCCTACGAGCAGTACTTC. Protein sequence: CASSMRISYEQYF.

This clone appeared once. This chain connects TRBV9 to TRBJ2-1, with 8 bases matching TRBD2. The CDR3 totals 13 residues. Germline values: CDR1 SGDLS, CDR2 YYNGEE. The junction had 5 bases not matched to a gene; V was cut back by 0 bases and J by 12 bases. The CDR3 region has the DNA TGTGCCAGCAGCGTAGAAGGCCTAGCGGGGCAGTTCTTC. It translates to CASSVEGLAGQFF.

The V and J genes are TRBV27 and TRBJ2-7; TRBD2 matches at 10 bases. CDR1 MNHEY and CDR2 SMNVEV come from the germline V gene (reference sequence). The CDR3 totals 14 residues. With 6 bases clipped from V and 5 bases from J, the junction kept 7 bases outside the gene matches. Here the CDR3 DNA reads TGTGCCAGCAGATACACCGGGACTAGCGACGAGCAGTACTTC. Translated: CASRYTGTSDEQYF.

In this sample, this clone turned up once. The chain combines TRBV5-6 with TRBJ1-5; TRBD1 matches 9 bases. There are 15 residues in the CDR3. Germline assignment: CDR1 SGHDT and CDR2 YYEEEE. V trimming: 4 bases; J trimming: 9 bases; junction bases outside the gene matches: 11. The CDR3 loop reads CASSLTRDRVMPQHF. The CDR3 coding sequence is TGTGCCAGCAGCCTGACCCGGGACAGGGTGATGCCCCAGCATTTT.

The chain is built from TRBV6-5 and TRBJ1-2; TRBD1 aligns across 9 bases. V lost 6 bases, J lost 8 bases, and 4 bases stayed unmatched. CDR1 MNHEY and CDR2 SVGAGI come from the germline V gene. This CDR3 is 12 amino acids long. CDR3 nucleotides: TGTGCCAGCAGACAGGGGGCGAACGGCTACACCTTC. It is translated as CASRQGANGYTF.

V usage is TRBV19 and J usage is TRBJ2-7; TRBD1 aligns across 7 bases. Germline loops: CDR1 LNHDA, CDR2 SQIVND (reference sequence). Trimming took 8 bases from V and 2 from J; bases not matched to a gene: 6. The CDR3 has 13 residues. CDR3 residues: CASGSTGTYEQYF. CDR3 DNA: TGTGCCAGTGGCTCGACAGGGACCTACGAGCAGTACTTC.

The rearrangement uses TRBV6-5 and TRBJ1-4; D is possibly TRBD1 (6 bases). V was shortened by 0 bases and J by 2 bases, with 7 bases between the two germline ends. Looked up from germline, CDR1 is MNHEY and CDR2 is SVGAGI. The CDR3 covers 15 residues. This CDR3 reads CASSYSRGTNEKLFF. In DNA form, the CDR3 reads TGTGCCAGCAGTTACTCGAGGGGGACTAATGAAAAACTGTTTTTT.

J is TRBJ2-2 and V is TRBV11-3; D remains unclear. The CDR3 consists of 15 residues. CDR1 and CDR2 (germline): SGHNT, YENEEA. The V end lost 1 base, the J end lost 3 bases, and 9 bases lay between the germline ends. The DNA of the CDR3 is TGTGCCAGCAGCTTAGTATGGCTGGACACCGGGGAGCTGTTTTTT. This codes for CASSLVWLDTGELFF.

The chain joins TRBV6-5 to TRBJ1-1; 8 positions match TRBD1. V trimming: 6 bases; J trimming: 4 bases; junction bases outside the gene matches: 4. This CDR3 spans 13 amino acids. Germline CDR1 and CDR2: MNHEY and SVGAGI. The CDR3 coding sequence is TGTGCCAGCAGCCTTGACAGGGGCACTGAAGCTTTCTTT. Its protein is CASSLDRGTEAFF.

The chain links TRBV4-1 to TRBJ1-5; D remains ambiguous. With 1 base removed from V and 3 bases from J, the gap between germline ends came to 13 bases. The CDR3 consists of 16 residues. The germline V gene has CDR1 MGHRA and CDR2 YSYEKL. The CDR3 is CASSQGQQFSNQPQHF. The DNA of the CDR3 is TGCGCCAGCAGCCAAGGCCAACAGTTCTCCAATCAGCCCCAGCATTTT.

CDR3 coding DNA: TGTGCCAGCGAATCGGGCGGGAGCACAGATACGCAGTATTTT. It codes for CASESGGSTDTQYF. The chain combines TRBV6-1 with TRBJ2-3; a possible D gene is TRBD2 (5 bases). The CDR3 is 14 residues long. Trimming took 8 bases from V and 0 from J, leaving 12 bases between them. Per germline, CDR1 MNHNS and CDR2 SASEGT.

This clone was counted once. The CDR3 loop is CAIERLADEQYF. CDR3 bases: TGTGCCATCGAGCGACTAGCGGACGAGCAGTACTTC. This chain connects TRBV10-3 to TRBJ2-7; 9 bases match TRBD2. The CDR3 length is 12 residues. Germline CDR1 and CDR2: ENHRY and SYGVKD. The V segment lost 8 bases and the J segment 5 bases; nucleotides outside the gene matches: 4.

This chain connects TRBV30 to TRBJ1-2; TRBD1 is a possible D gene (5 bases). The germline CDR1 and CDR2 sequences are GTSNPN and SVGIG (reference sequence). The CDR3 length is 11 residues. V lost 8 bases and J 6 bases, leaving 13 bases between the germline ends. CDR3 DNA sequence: TGTGCCGCTGCAGGGATCGATGGCTACACCTTC. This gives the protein CAAAGIDGYTF.

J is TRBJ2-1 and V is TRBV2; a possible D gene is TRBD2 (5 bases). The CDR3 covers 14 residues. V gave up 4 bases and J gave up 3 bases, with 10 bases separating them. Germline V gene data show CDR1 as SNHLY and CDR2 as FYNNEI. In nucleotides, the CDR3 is TGTGCCAGCAGTGCAGTCACTAGCTACAATGAGCAGTTCTTC. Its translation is CASSAVTSYNEQFF.